Below are 23 T cell receptor beta chains sequenced from a single sample in a study of T cells after yellow fever vaccination. TCRdb re-called the 5' RACE reads through MiXCR, storing one row per CDR3 protein. The sample records about 360,000 distinct CDR3 sequences, roughly 6.1% being singletons. Sample: PBMCs, taken 5 days after the yellow fever booster vaccination. Source of these receptors: a man under 40 who received the YFV17D yellow fever vaccine.

This clonotype was seen more than once but under ten times. The V and J genes are TRBV7-6 and TRBJ2-3, with D maybe TRBD1 (7 bases). Per germline, CDR1 SGHVS and CDR2 FNYEAQ. The CDR3 length is 15 residues. Trimming took off 7 bases at V and 1 base at J, with 15 bases between the two ends. The CDR3 DNA reads as TGTGCCAGCAAGGAGGGGGCAATTGGCACAGATACGCAGTATTTT. Translated, it gives CASKEGAIGTDTQYF.

This chain joins TRBV20-1 and TRBJ2-2, with 8 bases lining up with TRBD2. From germline, CDR1 is DFQATT and CDR2 SNEGSKA (reference sequence). V was clipped by 5 bases and J by 2 bases; unmatched bases: 4. This CDR3 is built from 14 residues. CDR3 residues: CSAVGRGNTGELFF. CDR3 in DNA: TGCAGTGCTGTCGGGAGGGGAAACACCGGGGAGCTGTTTTTT.

The sample holds a few counts of this clonotype. Here the CDR3 DNA reads TGTGCCAGCAGTTACAAGGACCAGGGAATGTCACCCCTCCACTTT. This sequence encodes CASSYKDQGMSPLHF. The rearrangement uses TRBV6-2 or TRBV6-3 and TRBJ1-6, with D perhaps TRBD1 (5 bases). The CDR3 totals 15 residues. Germline V gene lookup returns CDR1 MNHEY and CDR2 SVGEGT. V gave up 2 bases and J gave up 10 bases, with 15 bases separating them.

The chain recombines TRBV20-1 with TRBJ2-5, with 10 bases lining up with TRBD2. Germline CDR1 is DFQATT and CDR2 is SNEGSKA (reference sequence). The trim removed 5 bases at V and 6 bases at J, leaving 12 bases unmatched. The CDR3 has 15 amino acids. The CDR3, as DNA: TGCAGTGCTTACCCTTTGACTAGCGGGCTGAAGACCCAGTACTTC. Protein: CSAYPLTSGLKTQYF.

This clonotype turned up a few times. This chain joins TRBV20-1 and TRBJ1-6, with TRBD1 as a possible D gene (6 bases). V dropped 3 bases and J dropped 11 bases, with 14 bases sitting between them. The length of the CDR3 is 13 residues. CDR1 and CDR2 from the germline V gene are DFQATT and SNEGSKA (reference sequence). The CDR3 region is CSASPVSGAPLHF. CDR3 sequence (DNA): TGCAGTGCTAGTCCAGTCTCAGGGGCACCCCTCCACTTT.

In its sample, this clonotype was seen a few times. The chain links TRBV20-1 to TRBJ2-1; 9 bases align to TRBD2. With 3 bases clipped from V and 8 bases from J, the junction kept 11 bases outside the gene matches. CDR3 length: 15 amino acids. Germline values: CDR1 DFQATT, CDR2 SNEGSKA (reference sequence). The CDR3 coding sequence is TGCAGTGCTAGGGGATTTGGCGGGAGGGACGATGAGCAGTTCTTC. Its translation: CSARGFGGRDDEQFF.

The chain carries TRBV18 and TRBJ2-7; tentatively, D is TRBD2 (6 bases). Trimming stripped 3 bases from V and 2 bases from J, with 14 bases between. This CDR3 has 15 amino acids. Germline assignment: CDR1 KGHSH and CDR2 LQKENI. This chain's CDR3 is CASSPTLSGAYEQYF. As DNA, the CDR3 is TGTGCCAGCTCACCTACCCTATCGGGAGCCTACGAGCAGTACTTC.

The chain joins TRBV5-1 to TRBJ1-6, with TRBD1 identical over 7 bases. J was trimmed by 7 bases and V by 4 bases; bases with no gene match: 8. Germline loops: CDR1 SGHRS, CDR2 YFSETQ. The CDR3 sequence is 15 residues long. The CDR3 region has the DNA TGCGCCAGCAGCAATGGGGGGACAGAAAATTCACCCCTCCACTTT. Its protein is CASSNGGTENSPLHF.

About this clonotype: The junction departs from germline at one end; a sequencing error may be responsible. This chain connects TRBV12-3 or TRBV12-4 to TRBJ2-7; 9 bases are a match to TRBD2. CDR3 length: 14 residues. The CDR3 here is CASSVAGVSYEQYF. CDR3 bases: TGTGCCAGCAGTGTAGCGGGAGTTTCCTACGAGCAGTACTTC.

This clonotype was found many times. The J gene is TRBJ1-1, the V gene TRBV20-1; D perhaps matches TRBD1 (5 bases). This CDR3 region has 12 residues. Trimming shortened V by 0 bases and J by 13 bases, and 15 bases separated the two germline ends. In germline, CDR1 is DFQATT, CDR2 SNEGSKA (reference sequence). CDR3: CSARDRGRVGFF. As DNA, the CDR3 is TGCAGTGCTAGAGATAGGGGCAGGGTTGGTTTCTTT.

Comment on this clonotype: Likely a read error: the CDR3 ends without its conserved phenylalanine or tryptophan. Because the CDR3's place on the DNA is in doubt, the DNA is left out and the CDR3 is given as listed by TCRdb. V is TRBV14 and J is TRBJ2-1; the D call TRBD2 from the table was never checked on the DNA. The CDR3 spans 11 residues, counting both ends. Germline CDR1 and CDR2: SGHDN and FVKESK. The CDR3 region is CASSQAGDRFS.

This clonotype came up many times. V usage is TRBV7-2 and J usage is TRBJ1-6, with 7 bases aligning to TRBD1. The CDR3 covers 14 residues. Germline lookup yields CDR1 SGHTA and CDR2 FQGNSA. V gave up 0 bases and J gave up 11 bases; unmatched junction bases: 4. CDR3 amino acids: CASSLAGGLPPLHF. CDR3 sequence (DNA): TGTGCCAGCAGCTTAGCAGGGGGCCTTCCACCCCTCCACTTT.

Only a few counts were recorded for this clonotype. V is TRBV2 and J is TRBJ2-6; D is tentatively TRBD1 or TRBD2 (5 bases each). Germline lookup yields CDR1 SNHLY and CDR2 FYNNEI. With 3 bases removed from V and 3 bases from J, the gap between germline ends came to 9 bases. There are 15 residues in the CDR3. CDR3 loop: CASSDEGRGANVLTF. As DNA, the CDR3 is TGTGCCAGCAGTGACGAGGGGCGTGGGGCCAACGTCCTGACTTTC. The full variable domain, rest sourced from reference TRBV2 and TRBJ2-6, is EPEVTQTPSHQVTQMGQEVILRCVPISNHLYFYWYRQILGQKVEFLVSFYNNEISEKSEIFDDQFSVERPDGSNFTLKIRSTKLEDSAMYFCASSDEGRGANVLTFGAGSRLTVL.

The rearrangement links TRBV20-1 to TRBJ2-3, with D possibly being TRBD2 (5 bases). This CDR3 spans 17 amino acids. Germline loops: CDR1 DFQATT, CDR2 SNEGSKA (reference sequence). V was cut by 1 base and J by 0 bases, with 17 bases left in between. The CDR3 DNA sequence: TGCAGTGCTAGAGTTAGCCCCCAGCCGGGGAGCACAGATACGCAGTATTTT. Translating it yields CSARVSPQPGSTDTQYF.

This clonotype has just a few counts. This chain joins TRBV7-2 and TRBJ1-4; D may be TRBD1 (6 bases). Germline CDR1 is SGHTA and CDR2 is FQGNSA. Trimming left V 4 bases short and J 7 bases short, with 13 bases between. There are 14 residues in the CDR3. The CDR3 sequence: CASSSQGLGEKLFF. CDR3 nucleotide sequence: TGTGCCAGCAGCTCCCAGGGGCTCGGTGAAAAACTGTTTTTT.

At least ten counts were recorded for this clonotype. The rearrangement joins TRBV20-1 to TRBJ2-5; D perhaps matches TRBD2 (6 bases). V lost 3 bases to trimming and J lost 5 bases, with 13 bases between them. Germline CDR1 DFQATT, CDR2 SNEGSKA (reference sequence). The CDR3 runs 13 residues. CDR3 protein: CSARGRSIETQYF. The CDR3 region has the DNA TGCAGTGCTAGGGGGAGGTCCATCGAGACCCAGTACTTC.

CDR3 residues: CASSPPGLSSTGELFF. Written as DNA, the CDR3 is TGTGCCAGCAGCCCCCCCGGACTATCGAGCACCGGGGAGCTGTTTTTT. The chain has TRBV5-4 and TRBJ2-2; perhaps TRBD2 as D (6 bases). Trimming shortened V by 4 bases and J by 4 bases, and 17 bases separated the two germline ends. Germline CDR1 reads SGHNT; CDR2 reads YYREEE (reference sequence). This CDR3 has 16 residues. Full variable domain (missing parts from reference TRBV5-4 and TRBJ2-2): ETGVTQSPTHLIKTRGQQVTLRCSSQSGHNTVSWYQQALGQGPQFIFQYYREEENGRGNFPPRFSGLQFPNYSSELNVNALELDDSALYLCASSPPGLSSTGELFFGEGSRLTVL.

This clonotype has a handful of counts. The chain carries TRBV19 and TRBJ2-1; TRBD2 aligns across 11 bases. Germline loops: CDR1 LNHDA, CDR2 SQIVND (reference sequence). V lost 7 bases to trimming and J lost 11 bases; unmatched junction nucleotides: 7. This CDR3 is 13 amino acids long. The CDR3 bases are TGTGCCAGTAAGGGTAGCGGGAGGGCGAAGCAGTTCTTC. Its protein is CASKGSGRAKQFF.

This clonotype was counted a few times. The chain joins TRBV3-1 to TRBJ1-4; no clear D. Per the germline V gene, CDR1 is LGHDT and CDR2 is YNNKEL (reference sequence). With 6 bases removed from V and 8 bases from J, the gap between germline ends came to 16 bases. The CDR3 spans 14 residues. Here the CDR3 reads CASSHRGLDEKLFF. In DNA form, the CDR3 reads TGTGCCAGCAGTCACAGAGGTCTCGACGAAAAACTGTTTTTT.

This clonotype has at least ten counts. This chain connects TRBV19 to TRBJ1-1, with 7 nucleotides matching TRBD1. This CDR3 is built from 14 residues. J lost 0 bases, V lost 6 bases, and 4 bases had no gene match. Germline CDR1 LNHDA, CDR2 SQIVND (reference sequence). This chain's CDR3 is CASRGQLMNTEAFF. The CDR3, as DNA: TGTGCCAGTAGGGGACAGTTAATGAACACTGAAGCTTTCTTT.

The V call is TRBV27, the J call TRBJ2-2; 8 bases agree with TRBD1. With 6 bases clipped from V and 4 bases from J, the junction kept 10 bases outside the gene matches. Germline CDR1 and CDR2: MNHEY and SMNVEV (reference sequence). CDR3 length equals 16 residues. CDR3 residues: CASRRGQGPATGELFF. The CDR3 DNA is TGTGCCAGCAGACGCGGACAGGGACCTGCCACCGGGGAGCTGTTTTTT.

This clonotype was found a few times. The chain recombines TRBV20-1 with TRBJ2-2, with D perhaps matching TRBD2 (6 bases). Trimming took 0 bases from V and 6 from J, leaving 17 bases between them. Germline V gene lookup returns CDR1 DFQATT and CDR2 SNEGSKA (reference sequence). The CDR3 consists of 16 residues. The CDR3 loop is CSARDGVAVGAGELFF. In nucleotides, the CDR3 is TGCAGTGCTAGAGATGGGGTAGCGGTGGGCGCCGGGGAGCTGTTTTTT.

The J gene is TRBJ2-6, the V gene TRBV12-3 or TRBV12-4; D might be TRBD2 (6 bases). Between the trimmed V and J ends, which lost 6 bases and 4 bases, there was a span of 10 bases. This CDR3 comprises 14 residues. CDR3 protein: CASSRGFGANVLTF. CDR3 bases: TGTGCCAGCAGCCGGGGGTTCGGGGCCAACGTCCTGACTTTC.